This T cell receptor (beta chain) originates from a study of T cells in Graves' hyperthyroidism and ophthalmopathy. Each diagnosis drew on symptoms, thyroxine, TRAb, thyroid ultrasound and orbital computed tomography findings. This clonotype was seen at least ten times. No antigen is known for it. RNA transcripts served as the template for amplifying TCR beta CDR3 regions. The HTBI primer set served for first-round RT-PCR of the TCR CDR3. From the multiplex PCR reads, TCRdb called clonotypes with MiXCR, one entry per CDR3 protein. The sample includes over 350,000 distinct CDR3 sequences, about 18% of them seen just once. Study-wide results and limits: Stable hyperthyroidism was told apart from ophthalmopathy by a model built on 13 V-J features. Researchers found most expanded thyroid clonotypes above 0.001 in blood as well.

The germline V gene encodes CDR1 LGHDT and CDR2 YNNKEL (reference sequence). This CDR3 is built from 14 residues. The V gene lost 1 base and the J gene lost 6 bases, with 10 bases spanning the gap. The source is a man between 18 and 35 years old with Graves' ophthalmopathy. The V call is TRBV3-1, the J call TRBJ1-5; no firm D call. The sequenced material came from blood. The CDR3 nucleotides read TGTGCCAGCAGCCAAGTTGAGGGATCTCAGCCCCAGCATTTT. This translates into CASSQVEGSQPQHF. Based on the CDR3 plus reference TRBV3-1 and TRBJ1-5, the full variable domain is DTAVSQTPKYLVTQMGNDKSIKCEQNLGHDTMYWYKQDSKKFLKIMFSYNNKELIINETVPNRFSPKSPDKAHLNLHINSLELGDSAVYFCASSQVEGSQPQHFGDGTRLSIL.